The 22 T cell receptor beta chains reported below all come from one sample, sequenced in a study of blood T cell repertoires in COVID-19 (dated by TCRdb to 2020 to 2021). Library preparation was by the immunoSEQ multiplex PCR assay. TCRdb's version of the immuneACCESS table is confined to in-frame rearrangements and falls short of the full clone set. An unresolved V gene accounts for under half of the shortfall where checked; the remainder is of unknown origin. This sample is represented by 140,000 to 150,000 clones; 85% of them were singletons. 2.5% to 3% of the sample is in the top ten clones. The sequenced sample consisted of peripheral blood. The origin of the receptors is a woman aged 40 to 55 with active or convalescent COVID-19.

The V gene is TRBV28, the J gene TRBJ1-1; no clear D. CDR3 length equals 13 residues. Germline V gene data show CDR1 as MDHEN and CDR2 as SYDVKM. V was clipped by 3 bases and J by 3 bases, with 8 bases between them. CDR3 sequence reads: CASSFVPDTEAFF. The CDR3 coding sequence is TGTGCCAGCAGTTTTGTGCCAGACACTGAAGCTTTCTTT.

The V call is TRBV30, the J call TRBJ1-6, with TRBD1 matching over 9 bases. Germline CDR1 is GTSNPN and CDR2 is SVGIG (reference sequence). J was trimmed by 7 bases and V by 2 bases; bases with no gene match: 6. CDR3 length: 15 residues. The CDR3 spells CAWSSPGTGNSPLHF. Written as DNA, the CDR3 is TGTGCCTGGAGTAGCCCCGGGACAGGGAATTCACCCCTCCACTTT.

The chain has TRBV9 and TRBJ2-1; maybe TRBD1 (6 bases). V dropped 4 bases and J dropped 2 bases, with 10 bases sitting between them. CDR1 and CDR2 (germline): SGDLS, YYNGEE. CDR3 length equals 14 residues. CDR3: CASSTGLAYNEQFF. CDR3 nucleotide sequence: TGTGCCAGCAGCACAGGGTTAGCCTACAATGAGCAGTTCTTC.

For the CDR3, the DNA is TGTGCCAGCAGTCCACAGGTAGGGGTGGGGGAGCAGTTCTTC. This sequence encodes CASSPQVGVGEQFF. The rearrangement links TRBV6-5 to TRBJ2-1; D is perhaps TRBD1 (5 bases). The CDR3 loop spans 14 amino acids. Per the germline V gene, CDR1 is MNHEY and CDR2 is SVGAGI. Between the trimmed V and J ends, which lost 5 bases and 10 bases, there was a span of 18 bases.

This chain joins TRBV6-5 and TRBJ2-7; D might be TRBD1 (5 bases). The V end was cut by 9 bases, the J end by 0 bases, with 9 bases between. Germline V gives CDR1 MNHEY, CDR2 SVGAGI. The CDR3 is 12 amino acids. In DNA form, the CDR3 reads TGTGCCAGTAGGACACCCTCCTACGAGCAGTACTTC. It translates to CASRTPSYEQYF.

The rearrangement links TRBV7-9 to TRBJ1-1; 7 positions match TRBD1. V lost 5 bases and J lost 5; bases outside the gene matches: 2. This CDR3 comprises 12 residues. Germline CDR1 SEHNR, CDR2 FQNEAQ (reference sequence). The CDR3 DNA sequence: TGTGCCAGCAGCCCACAGGGGACTGAAGCTTTCTTT. It is translated as CASSPQGTEAFF.

The rearrangement links TRBV6-1 to TRBJ2-7; 8 bases align to TRBD2. This CDR3 has 15 amino acids. With 2 bases clipped from V and 6 bases from J, the junction kept 9 bases outside the gene matches. Germline CDR1 is MNHNS and CDR2 is SASEGT. CDR3 amino acids: CASSELRGTRPEQYF. CDR3 DNA: TGTGCCAGCAGTGAATTGAGGGGGACTAGGCCCGAGCAGTACTTC.

The chain has TRBV6-6 and TRBJ2-1, with D uncertain. The germline V gene has CDR1 MNHNY and CDR2 SVGAGI (reference sequence). The CDR3 consists of 11 residues. The V gene lost 0 bases and the J gene lost 10 bases, with 4 bases spanning the gap. The CDR3 nucleotides read TGTGCCAGCAGTTACTCGAGGGAGCAGTTCTTC. As protein: CASSYSREQFF.

The chain couples TRBV5-4 to TRBJ2-4; 9 bases line up with TRBD2. Germline values: CDR1 SGHNT, CDR2 YYREEE (reference sequence). The junction had 10 bases not matched to a gene; V was cut back by 0 bases and J by 3 bases. CDR3 length: 18 residues. The CDR3 reads CASSLVWAGGPVKNIQYF. The CDR3 nucleotides read TGTGCCAGCAGCTTGGTCTGGGCGGGGGGGCCGGTCAAAAACATTCAGTACTTC.

This chain connects TRBV5-1 to TRBJ2-1; 10 bases are a match to TRBD2. Germline CDR1 and CDR2: SGHRS and YFSETQ. The junction had 11 bases not matched to a gene; V was cut back by 5 bases and J by 12 bases. This CDR3 has 14 amino acids. CDR3 nucleotides: TGCGCCAGCAGAGACGCTAGCGGGGGCCCTGGGCAGTTCTTC. It is translated as CASRDASGGPGQFF.

This clone was observed a handful of times. This chain uses TRBV7-9 with TRBJ1-1, with 12 bases fitting TRBD1. Germline V gene lookup returns CDR1 SEHNR and CDR2 FQNEAQ (reference sequence). Trimming at V came to 5 bases and at J to 3 bases, leaving 13 bases not matched to a gene. The CDR3 spans 18 residues. The DNA of the CDR3 is TGTGCCAGCAGCGATGCGGCGGGACAGGGGGCAATGGACACTGAAGCTTTCTTT. As protein: CASSDAAGQGAMDTEAFF.

The chain joins TRBV6-1 to TRBJ1-5; TRBD1 is a possible D gene (6 bases). This CDR3 has 15 amino acids. V was pared by 2 bases and J by 5 bases, with 13 bases between. Germline CDR1 reads MNHNS; CDR2 reads SASEGT. The CDR3 region has the DNA TGTGCCAGCAGTGAACAGGACAGAGAATATCAGCCCCAGCATTTT. Protein product: CASSEQDREYQPQHF.

The J gene is TRBJ1-4, the V gene TRBV5-6; possibly TRBD1 for D (5 bases). CDR3 length: 14 amino acids. Per the germline V gene, CDR1 is SGHDT and CDR2 is YYEEEE. V was clipped by 0 bases and J by 8 bases, with 11 bases between them. Here the CDR3 reads CASSLGWGSEKLFF. For the CDR3, the DNA is TGTGCCAGCAGCTTGGGCTGGGGCTCGGAAAAACTGTTTTTT.

Only one count was recorded for this clone. The rearrangement uses TRBV28 and TRBJ1-1; D ambiguous. The germline CDR1 and CDR2 sequences are MDHEN and SYDVKM. The ends were cut back, 7 bases at V and 1 base at J, with 19 bases in the middle. CDR3 length: 16 amino acids. CDR3 sequence: CASTPFVGEGNTEAFF. CDR3 sequence (DNA): TGTGCCAGCACCCCTTTTGTCGGGGAGGGGAACACTGAAGCTTTCTTT.

This chain links TRBV9 with TRBJ1-2, with 8 bases that match TRBD1. The CDR3 runs 14 residues. Looked up from germline, CDR1 is SGDLS and CDR2 is YYNGEE. V gave up 0 bases and J gave up 6 bases; unmatched junction bases: 4. CDR3 residues: CASSVGIQGDGYTF. DNA for the CDR3: TGTGCCAGCAGCGTAGGGATACAGGGGGATGGCTACACCTTC.

This clone was seen only once. The chain has TRBV6-5 and TRBJ1-1; no clear D gene. V lost 2 bases to trimming and J lost 5 bases, with 6 bases between them. The CDR3 has 12 amino acids. The germline gives CDR1 MNHEY, CDR2 SVGAGI. The chain's CDR3 is CASSYAGTEAFF. The CDR3 nucleotides are TGTGCCAGCAGTTACGCGGGTACTGAAGCTTTCTTT.

The chain recombines TRBV6-4 with TRBJ2-1; 9 nucleotides align to TRBD2. Germline loops: CDR1 MRHNA, CDR2 SNTAGT. The trim removed 6 bases at V and 8 bases at J, leaving 17 bases unmatched. The CDR3 length is 17 residues. The CDR3 DNA reads as TGTGCCAGCAGCCTCCCTTCGCGGGGGGGGGTTCGCGATGAGCAGTTCTTC. It specifies CASSLPSRGGVRDEQFF.

V and J are TRBV29-1 and TRBJ1-2, with D unclear. V lost 5 bases, J lost 4 bases, and 11 bases lay in between. The CDR3 totals 12 residues. The V gene's germline CDR1 is SQVTM and CDR2 ANQGSEA. The CDR3 region is CSVPRRPYGYTF. The CDR3 nucleotides are TGCAGCGTTCCGCGGCGGCCCTATGGCTACACCTTC.

This clone was picked up a small number of times. The chain links TRBV5-1 to TRBJ1-1; TRBD1 matches 7 bases. The length of the CDR3 is 14 residues. V lost 0 bases and J lost 6; bases outside the gene matches: 5. CDR1 is SGHRS and CDR2 is YFSETQ in the germline V gene. CDR3 residues: CASSLARQGPEAFF. The CDR3 bases are TGCGCCAGCAGCTTGGCTAGACAGGGCCCTGAAGCTTTCTTT.

The rearrangement joins TRBV18 to TRBJ1-4, with a weak D call TRBD1 (6 bases). CDR3 length equals 18 residues. Germline CDR1 and CDR2: KGHSH and LQKENI. Trimming left V 1 base short and J 5 bases short, with 20 bases between. This CDR3 reads CASSPLGQSNARNEKLFF. The CDR3 nucleotides read TGTGCCAGCTCACCACTTGGACAGTCCAACGCAAGGAATGAAAAACTGTTTTTT.

This rearrangement joins TRBV5-1 to TRBJ1-4; D is possibly TRBD1 (5 bases). Deletions cut 3 bases from V and 0 bases from J, with 9 bases between. The CDR3 spans 15 residues. Germline CDR1 reads SGHRS; CDR2 reads YFSETQ. DNA for the CDR3: TGCGCCAGCAGCTCTTCCAGGGCAACTAATGAAAAACTGTTTTTT. Its translation: CASSSSRATNEKLFF.

The rearrangement links TRBV14 to TRBJ2-2, with TRBD1 matching 9 bases. The germline V gene has CDR1 SGHDN and CDR2 FVKESK. The CDR3 sequence is 17 residues long. V lost 3 bases to trimming and J lost 6 bases; unmatched junction nucleotides: 11. The chain's CDR3 is CASSHKPGQGLAGELFF. The CDR3 DNA sequence: TGTGCCAGCAGCCATAAACCAGGACAGGGGCTCGCCGGGGAGCTGTTTTTT.